This paragraph covers one TCR beta chain sequence. Its specific antigen is unknown. The record has no base qualities; no much larger clone is one base away. This record belongs to a study of a mutant IDH1 vaccine in newly diagnosed glioma (dated by TCRdb to 2020 to 2022). For context, the study as a whole: The roughly 30 treated patients were around 60% male and around 40% female, with a mean age of around 40 years. Before enrollment, most patients had been given radiochemotherapy with temozolomide as standard therapy, while the rest had received either radiotherapy alone or temozolomide alone. Peripheral blood was collected at six visits: V03 (baseline), V05, V07, V10, V12 and V13. For exploratory analyses, longitudinal TCRB deep sequencing was carried out in about 25 treated patients wherever samples were available. General conclusions and limits of the study: Availability determined which PBMC samples were chosen for TCRB deep sequencing. The authors noted that analyses of patient blood samples could not be reproduced because of sample limitations. Across multiple MHC alleles, vaccine-induced immune responses were seen in around 93% of patients. Pseudoprogression appeared unrelated to alterations in the top peripheral T cell clonotypes detected by TCRB sequencing.

V has 0 bases trimmed and J has 4 bases trimmed; junction bases matching no gene number 3. Measured from the cysteine to the phenylalanine, the CDR3 is 15 residues long. The kept DNA is CDR3 alone, 45 bases in frame from the first base. CDR1 and CDR2 are drawn from the germline V gene (reference sequence): SGHNT, YYREEE. Library creation used the immunoSEQ multiplex PCR assay. Rearranged TCR beta chain sequences were amplified with the hsTCRB Kit following the manufacturer's protocol. An Illumina MiSeq was used to sequence the TCRB libraries. The authors' analysis ran thus. The kit vendor's proprietary platform handled demultiplexing, trimming and gene mapping. Entries here come from immuneACCESS through TCRdb and include only in-frame sequences with V and J called. Some clones fail to appear in such tables; in the studies checked, an unresolved V gene covers under half of the shortfall, and the cause of the remainder is unknown. Clone size and V and J calls were adopted from that table, with D and trimming inferred from the DNA. The sample includes about 33,000 clones, with around nine tenths observed a single time. 4.8% of the sample goes to the ten largest clones.

Sample time point, as interpreted from the label and publication: baseline, week 1 (first vaccination visit). According to the study, the label for this sample's treatment or condition signals: pre-vaccination baseline after standard-of-care therapy. All donors had newly diagnosed IDH1-mutant astrocytomas of WHO grade 3 or 4 that showed loss of nuclear ATRX. The samples were drawn from NOA16, a multicentre, single-arm, open-label phase I trial in Germany that tested a mutant IDH1 peptide vaccine in humans for the first time. Blood drawn at visit V03 was used as the baseline sample for immunogenicity testing. Genomic DNA for TCRB sequencing was isolated from EDTA blood with the DNeasy Blood and Tissue Kit.

The starting material was PBMCs, obtained from a glioma patient treated with radiotherapy, temozolomide or both. In this chain, TRBV5-4 is recombined with TRBJ1-5; the junction holds 8 bases that match TRBD1. This TCR was sampled from a woman aged 40-49 years with glioma. The DNA is TGTGCCAGCAGCTTGGACCGGGACAGGAATCAGCCCCAGCATTTT. Its protein product is CASSLDRDRNQPQHF.